This TCR beta chain was sequenced in a study of blood T cells in healthy people across ages. Study results and caveats: TCR beta diversity was tightly associated with the proportion of naive T cells. Versus aged donors, long-lived donors had higher diversity and more naive CD4+ cells.

This CDR3 is built from 15 residues. Trimming stripped 1 base from V and 8 bases from J, with 14 bases between. Germline V gives CDR1 LNHNV, CDR2 YYDKDF (reference sequence). A remark on this clonotype: Its antigen is unidentified.

Using a J-beta primer mix together with a sample-barcoded 5' primer, a second PCR was run for about 7 to 12 cycles. A template-switch adaptor containing 12 random nucleotides labeled each cDNA molecule. Each CDR3 protein gets one entry after TCRdb re-called the 5' RACE reads with MiXCR. The repertoire holds just under 750,000 distinct CDR3 sequences, with 20% to 25% as singletons. Each sample yielded at least 6.5 million isolated PBMCs. The chain has TRBV15 and TRBJ1-4, with no clear D. The sample was blood. This clonotype originated in a man in his 70s in good health. In DNA form, the CDR3 reads TGTGCCACCAGCAGAGGTGGGTCCCCTGACGAAAAACTGTTTTTT. Protein sequence: CATSRGGSPDEKLFF.